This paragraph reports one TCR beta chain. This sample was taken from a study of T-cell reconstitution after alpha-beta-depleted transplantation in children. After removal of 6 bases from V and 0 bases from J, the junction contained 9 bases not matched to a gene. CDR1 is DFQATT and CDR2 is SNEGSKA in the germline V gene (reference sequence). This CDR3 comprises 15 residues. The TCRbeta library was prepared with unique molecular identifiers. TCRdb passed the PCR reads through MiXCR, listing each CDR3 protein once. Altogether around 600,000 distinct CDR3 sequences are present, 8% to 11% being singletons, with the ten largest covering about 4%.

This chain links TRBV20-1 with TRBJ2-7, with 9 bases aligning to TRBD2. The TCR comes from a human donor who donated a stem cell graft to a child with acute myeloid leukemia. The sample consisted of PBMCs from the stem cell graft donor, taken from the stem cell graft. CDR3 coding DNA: TGCAGTGCCCGGAGACTAGCGGCAAGCTCCTACGAGCAGTACTTC. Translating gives CSARRLAASSYEQYF.